A single sample gave rise to the 3 T cell receptor beta chains below, sequenced in a study of blood T cell repertoires in COVID-19. Repertoires were generated with immunoSEQ multiplex PCR, while TCRdb's copy carries only in-frame clones and drops some. The repertoire holds about 260,000 clones, with about 88% as singletons. The sequencing input was peripheral blood. Every receptor here comes from a man younger than 30 with active or convalescent COVID-19.

V and J are TRBV3-1 (or the pseudogene TRBV3-2) and TRBJ1-6; TRBD1 matches at 8 bases. V shed 5 bases and J 9 bases; nucleotides not matched to a gene: 6. CDR1 is LGHDT, CDR2 YNNKEL, per germline (reference sequence). There are 14 residues in the CDR3. CDR3 loop: CASSDGTGGSPLHF. The CDR3 DNA is TGTGCCAGCAGCGACGGGACAGGTGGTTCACCCCTCCACTTT.

The chain uses TRBV19 and TRBJ2-3; weak D call: TRBD2 (5 bases). Germline values: CDR1 LNHDA, CDR2 SQIVND (reference sequence). V shed 5 bases and J shed 0 bases, with 12 bases lying between them. The CDR3 spans 15 residues. CDR3 in amino acids: CASSVGDASTDTQYF. As DNA, the CDR3 is TGTGCCAGTAGTGTCGGGGATGCTAGCACAGATACGCAGTATTTT.

V is TRBV7-2 and J is TRBJ2-1; 9 bases match TRBD2. V lost 6 bases and J lost 6; bases outside the gene matches: 12. The CDR3 has 16 residues. Germline assignment: CDR1 SGHTA and CDR2 FQGNSA. This chain's CDR3 is CASSQRGALEFNEQFF. CDR3 DNA sequence: TGTGCCAGCAGTCAGCGGGGGGCCTTAGAGTTCAATGAGCAGTTCTTC.